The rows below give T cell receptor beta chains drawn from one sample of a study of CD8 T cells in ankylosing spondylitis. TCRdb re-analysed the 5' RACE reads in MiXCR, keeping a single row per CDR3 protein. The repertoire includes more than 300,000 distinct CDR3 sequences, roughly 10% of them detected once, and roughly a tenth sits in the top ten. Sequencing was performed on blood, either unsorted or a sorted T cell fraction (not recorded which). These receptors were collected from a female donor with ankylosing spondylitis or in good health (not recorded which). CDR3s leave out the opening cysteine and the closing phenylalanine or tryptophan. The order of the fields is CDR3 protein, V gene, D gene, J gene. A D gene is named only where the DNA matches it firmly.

SASGWGRSNEQF | TRBV20-1 | . | TRBJ2-1
AWRRQNQETQY | TRBV30 | . | TRBJ2-5
ASSLIPALDEQF | TRBV27 | . | TRBJ2-1
ACCREDPGGETQY | TRBV3-1 | TRBD2 | TRBJ2-5
SAQTPASRTASGYT | TRBV20-1 | . | TRBJ1-2
ASSPEVLAGVTQY | TRBV14 | TRBD2 | TRBJ2-3
SARTVPSYEQY | TRBV29-1 | . | TRBJ2-7
ASSTWTSGGPEAQY | TRBV6-4 | TRBD2 | TRBJ2-3
ASRQGLAGGRTGELF | TRBV27 | TRBD2 | TRBJ2-2
ASRGRNTGELF | TRBV5-1 | . | TRBJ2-2
ASSLLVGTQETQY | TRBV7-9 | . | TRBJ2-5
ASALPVRSHEQY | TRBV28 | . | TRBJ2-7
GTSRDAQGVGFEQF | TRBV15 | TRBD1 | TRBJ2-1
SARRAEAF | TRBV20-1 | . | TRBJ1-1
SVGTVGGTQY | TRBV29-1 | . | TRBJ2-5
ATSREQGVRDTQY | TRBV15 | TRBD1 | TRBJ2-3
ASGRLDSSSPLH | TRBV12-3/TRBV12-4 | . | TRBJ1-6
ASSNPIAGPNTGELF | TRBV5-1 | . | TRBJ2-2
ASIATVGLRPQH | TRBV28 | . | TRBJ1-5
ASSLRDRGSSGYT | TRBV27 | TRBD1 | TRBJ1-2
ASSMGQGPDTQY | TRBV5-1 | TRBD1 | TRBJ2-3
ASTKRNTPGNQPQH | TRBV12-3/TRBV12-4 | . | TRBJ1-5
ASSPRTGYGGGELF | TRBV6-1 | TRBD1 | TRBJ2-2
CARRLGTSGTKRTDTQY | TRBV20-1 | TRBD2 | TRBJ2-3
ASRGDRGWNTEAF | TRBV12-3/TRBV12-4 | TRBD1 | TRBJ1-1
ATSSRRQGTYEQY | TRBV15 | TRBD1 | TRBJ2-7
SATDREYEQY | TRBV20-1 | TRBD1 | TRBJ2-7
ASSTRTSFSYNEQF | TRBV6-1 | . | TRBJ2-1
ASSLEASGGYNEQF | TRBV11-2 | TRBD2 | TRBJ2-1
ASSFRDQPQH | TRBV13 | . | TRBJ1-5
ASSQVTGMAEAF | TRBV4-3 | . | TRBJ1-1
ASSQTGRETQY | TRBV5-1 | TRBD1 | TRBJ2-5
ASSLEDRKPQY | TRBV7-2 | . | TRBJ2-5
ASRTGTDYGYT | TRBV12-3/TRBV12-4 | . | TRBJ1-2
SVLGGAGSTDTQY | TRBV20-1 | TRBD2 | TRBJ2-3
ASSQGARNTEAF | TRBV27 | TRBD1 | TRBJ1-1
ASSFWDRVPNTGELF | TRBV5-1 | TRBD1 | TRBJ2-2
ASSVVASGGANYNEQF | TRBV9 | TRBD2 | TRBJ2-1
ASSLIDNSPLH | TRBV12-3/TRBV12-4 | . | TRBJ1-6
ASSLRSVGTQY | TRBV12-3/TRBV12-4 | . | TRBJ2-5
ASSARVAGGTNIQY | TRBV5-5 | TRBD1 | TRBJ2-4